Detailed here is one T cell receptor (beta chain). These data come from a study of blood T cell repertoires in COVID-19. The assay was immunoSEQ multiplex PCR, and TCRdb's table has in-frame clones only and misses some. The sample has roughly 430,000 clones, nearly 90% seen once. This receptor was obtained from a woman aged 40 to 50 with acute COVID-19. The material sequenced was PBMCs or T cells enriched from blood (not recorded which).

This chain's CDR3 is CASSLNGQGAGNTIYF. The CDR3 nucleotides read TGTGCCAGCAGTTTAAATGGACAAGGGGCAGGGAACACCATATATTTT. V usage is TRBV2 and J usage is TRBJ1-3, with TRBD1 as a possible D gene (5 bases). The germline V and J ends were trimmed by 5 bases and 7 bases, with 21 bases remaining between them. CDR3 length: 16 residues. Looked up from germline, CDR1 is SNHLY and CDR2 is FYNNEI. The variable domain in full, completed from reference TRBV2 and TRBJ1-3, reads EPEVTQTPSHQVTQMGQEVILRCVPISNHLYFYWYRQILGQKVEFLVSFYNNEISEKSEIFDDQFSVERPDGSNFTLKIRSTKLEDSAMYFCASSLNGQGAGNTIYFGEGSWLTVV.